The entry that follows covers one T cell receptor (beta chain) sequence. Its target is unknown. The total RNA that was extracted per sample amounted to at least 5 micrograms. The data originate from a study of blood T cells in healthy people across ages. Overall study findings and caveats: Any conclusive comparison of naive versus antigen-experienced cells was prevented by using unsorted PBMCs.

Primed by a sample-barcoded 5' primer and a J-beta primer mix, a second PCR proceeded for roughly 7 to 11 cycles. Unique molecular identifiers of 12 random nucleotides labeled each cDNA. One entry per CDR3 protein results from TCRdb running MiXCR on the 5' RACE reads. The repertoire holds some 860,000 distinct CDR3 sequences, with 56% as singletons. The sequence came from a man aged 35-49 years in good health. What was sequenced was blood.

The CDR3 DNA is TGTGCCAGCAGTCCCCTGGATGCGGCGACCCAGTACTTC. This encodes CASSPLDAATQYF. This chain connects TRBV6-5 to TRBJ2-7; D unresolved. Judging by the DNA end, TRBJ2-5 fits better; the J call may be wrong. The germline gives CDR1 MNHEY, CDR2 SVGAGI. This CDR3 contains 13 residues.